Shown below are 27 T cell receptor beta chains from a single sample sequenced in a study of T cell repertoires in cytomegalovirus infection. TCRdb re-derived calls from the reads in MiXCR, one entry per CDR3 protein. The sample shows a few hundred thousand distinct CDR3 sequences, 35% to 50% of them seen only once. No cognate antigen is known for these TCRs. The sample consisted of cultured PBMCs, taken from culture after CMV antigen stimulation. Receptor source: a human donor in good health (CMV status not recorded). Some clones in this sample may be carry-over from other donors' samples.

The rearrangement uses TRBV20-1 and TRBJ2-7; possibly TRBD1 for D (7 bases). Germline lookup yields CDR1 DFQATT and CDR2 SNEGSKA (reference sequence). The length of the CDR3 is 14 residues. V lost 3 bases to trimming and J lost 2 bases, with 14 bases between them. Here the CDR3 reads CSASGGDRTYEQYF. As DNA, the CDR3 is TGCAGTGCTAGTGGAGGGGACAGAACCTACGAGCAGTACTTC.

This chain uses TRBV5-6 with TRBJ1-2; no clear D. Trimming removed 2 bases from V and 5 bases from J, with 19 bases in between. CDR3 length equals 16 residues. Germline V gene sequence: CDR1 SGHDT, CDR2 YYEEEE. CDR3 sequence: CASSFSISASVYGYTF. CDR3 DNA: TGTGCCAGCAGCTTTTCCATCTCGGCCAGCGTATATGGCTACACCTTC.

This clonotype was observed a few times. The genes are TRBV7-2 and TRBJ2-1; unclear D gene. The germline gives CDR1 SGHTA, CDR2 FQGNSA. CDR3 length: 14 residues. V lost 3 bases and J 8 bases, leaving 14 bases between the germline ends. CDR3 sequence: CASSFNTPGDEQFF. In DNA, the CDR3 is TGTGCCAGCAGCTTTAACACCCCCGGTGATGAGCAGTTCTTC.

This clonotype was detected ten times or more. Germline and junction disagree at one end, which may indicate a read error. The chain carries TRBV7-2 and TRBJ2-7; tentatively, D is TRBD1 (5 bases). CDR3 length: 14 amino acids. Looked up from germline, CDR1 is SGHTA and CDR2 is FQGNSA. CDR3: CASSLGPGSYEQYF. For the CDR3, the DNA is TGTGCCAGCAGTTTAGGGCCAGGGTCCTACGAGCAGTACTTC.

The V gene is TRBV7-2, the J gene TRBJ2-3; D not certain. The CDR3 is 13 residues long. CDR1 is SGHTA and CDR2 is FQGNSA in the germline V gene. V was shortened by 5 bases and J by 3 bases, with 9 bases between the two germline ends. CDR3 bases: TGTGCCAGCAGCCAAGAAAGGACAGATACGCAGTATTTT. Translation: CASSQERTDTQYF.

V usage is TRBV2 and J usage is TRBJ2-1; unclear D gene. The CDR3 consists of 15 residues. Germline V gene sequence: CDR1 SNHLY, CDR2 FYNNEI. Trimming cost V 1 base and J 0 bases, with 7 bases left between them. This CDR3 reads CASSEGPPSYNEQFF. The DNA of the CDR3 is TGTGCCAGCAGTGAAGGCCCGCCCTCCTACAATGAGCAGTTCTTC.

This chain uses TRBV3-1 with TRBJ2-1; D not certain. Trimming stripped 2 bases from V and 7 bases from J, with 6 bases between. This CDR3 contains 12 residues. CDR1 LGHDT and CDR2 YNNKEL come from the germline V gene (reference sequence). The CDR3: CASSQTDNEQFF. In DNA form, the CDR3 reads TGTGCCAGCAGCCAAACCGATAATGAGCAGTTCTTC.

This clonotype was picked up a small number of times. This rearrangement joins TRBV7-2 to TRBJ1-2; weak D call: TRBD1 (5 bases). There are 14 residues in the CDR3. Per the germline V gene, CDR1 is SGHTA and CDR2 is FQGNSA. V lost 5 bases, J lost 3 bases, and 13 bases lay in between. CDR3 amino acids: CASSRRGGDYGYTF. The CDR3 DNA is TGTGCCAGCAGCCGTCGCGGGGGGGACTATGGCTACACCTTC. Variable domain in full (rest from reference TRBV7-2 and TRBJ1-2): GAGVSQSPSNKVTEKGKDVELRCDPISGHTALYWYRQSLGQGLEFLIYFQGNSAPDKSGLPSDRFSAERTGGSVSTLTIQRTQQEDSAVYLCASSRRGGDYGYTFGSGTRLTVV.

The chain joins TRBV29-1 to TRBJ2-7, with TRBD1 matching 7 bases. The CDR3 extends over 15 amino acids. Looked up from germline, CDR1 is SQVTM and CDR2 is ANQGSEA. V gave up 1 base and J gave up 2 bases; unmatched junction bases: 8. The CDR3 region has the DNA TGCAGCGTTGAAGTGGCCCGGACAGGTACCTACGAGCAGTACTTC. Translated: CSVEVARTGTYEQYF.

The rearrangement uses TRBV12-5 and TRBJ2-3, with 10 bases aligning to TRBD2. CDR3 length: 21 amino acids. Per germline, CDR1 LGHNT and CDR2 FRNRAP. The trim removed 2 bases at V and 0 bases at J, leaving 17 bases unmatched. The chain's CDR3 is CASGLIHRGVLTSGSTDTQYF. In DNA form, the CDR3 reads TGTGCTAGTGGTTTGATCCACAGGGGCGTACTGACTAGCGGGAGCACAGATACGCAGTATTTT.

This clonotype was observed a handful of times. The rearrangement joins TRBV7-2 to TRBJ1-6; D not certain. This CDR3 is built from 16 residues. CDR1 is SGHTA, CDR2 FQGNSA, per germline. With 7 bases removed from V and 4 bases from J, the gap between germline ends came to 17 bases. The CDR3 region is CASIGEGVEYNSPLHF. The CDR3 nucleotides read TGTGCCAGCATTGGGGAGGGAGTAGAATATAATTCACCCCTCCACTTT.

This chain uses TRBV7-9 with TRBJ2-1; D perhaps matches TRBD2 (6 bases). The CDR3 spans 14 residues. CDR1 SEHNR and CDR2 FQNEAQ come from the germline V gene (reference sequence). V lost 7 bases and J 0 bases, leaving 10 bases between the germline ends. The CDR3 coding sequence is TGTGCCAGCATCCTAGCGAACTCCTACAATGAGCAGTTCTTC. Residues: CASILANSYNEQFF.

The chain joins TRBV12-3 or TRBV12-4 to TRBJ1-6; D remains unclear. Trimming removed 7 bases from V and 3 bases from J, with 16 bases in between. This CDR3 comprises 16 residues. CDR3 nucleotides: TGTGCCAGCATGACCGGCCGACGCTACTATAATTCACCCCTCCACTTT. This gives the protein CASMTGRRYYNSPLHF.

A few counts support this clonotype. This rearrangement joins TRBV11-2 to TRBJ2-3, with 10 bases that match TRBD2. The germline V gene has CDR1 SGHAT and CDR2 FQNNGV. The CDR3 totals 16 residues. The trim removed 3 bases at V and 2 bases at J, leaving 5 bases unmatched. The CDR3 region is CASSLSSGGYTDTQYF. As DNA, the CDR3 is TGTGCCAGCAGCTTGAGTAGCGGGGGGTACACAGATACGCAGTATTTT.

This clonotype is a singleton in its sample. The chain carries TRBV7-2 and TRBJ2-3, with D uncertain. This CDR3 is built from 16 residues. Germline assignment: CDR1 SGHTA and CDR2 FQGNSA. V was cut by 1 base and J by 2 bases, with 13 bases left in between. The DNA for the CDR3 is TGTGCCAGCAGCTTAGTCCTACATATCTCCACAGATACGCAGTATTTT. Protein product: CASSLVLHISTDTQYF.

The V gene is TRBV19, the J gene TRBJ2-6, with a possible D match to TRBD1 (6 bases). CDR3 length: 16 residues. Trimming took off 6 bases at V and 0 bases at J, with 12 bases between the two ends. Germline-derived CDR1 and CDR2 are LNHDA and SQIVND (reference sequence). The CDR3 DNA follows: TGTGCCAGTAGATTACAGGGCCGCTCTGGGGCCAACGTCCTGACTTTC. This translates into CASRLQGRSGANVLTF.

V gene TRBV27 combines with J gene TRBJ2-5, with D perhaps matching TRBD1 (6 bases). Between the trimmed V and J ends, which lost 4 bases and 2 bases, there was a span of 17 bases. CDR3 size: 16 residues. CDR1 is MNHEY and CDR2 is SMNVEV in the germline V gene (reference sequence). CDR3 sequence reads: CASSSLRDTVQETQYF. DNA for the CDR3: TGTGCCAGCAGTTCACTCCGGGACACCGTTCAAGAGACCCAGTACTTC.

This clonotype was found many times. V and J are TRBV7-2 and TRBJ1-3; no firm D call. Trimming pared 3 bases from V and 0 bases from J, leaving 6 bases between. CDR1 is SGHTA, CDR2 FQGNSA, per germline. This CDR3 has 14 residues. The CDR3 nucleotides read TGTGCCAGCAGCTTGCAGTTCTCTGGAAACACCATATATTTT. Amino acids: CASSLQFSGNTIYF.

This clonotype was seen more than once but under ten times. In DNA form, the CDR3 reads TGTGCCAGCAGCCGGACAAGGGCTGAAGCTTTCTTT. Translated, it gives CASSRTRAEAFF. The V call is TRBV7-8, the J call TRBJ1-1, with a possible D match to TRBD1 (5 bases). Germline CDR1 SGHVS, CDR2 FQNEAQ. The V gene lost 5 bases and the J gene lost 6 bases, with 10 bases spanning the gap. The CDR3 spans 12 residues.

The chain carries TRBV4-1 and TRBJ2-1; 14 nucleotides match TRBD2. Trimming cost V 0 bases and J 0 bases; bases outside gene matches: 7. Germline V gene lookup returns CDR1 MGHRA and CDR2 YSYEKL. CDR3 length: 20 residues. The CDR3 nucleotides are TGCGCCAGCAGCCAAGATTCGGGACTAGCGGGAGAAGGCTCCTACAATGAGCAGTTCTTC. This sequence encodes CASSQDSGLAGEGSYNEQFF.

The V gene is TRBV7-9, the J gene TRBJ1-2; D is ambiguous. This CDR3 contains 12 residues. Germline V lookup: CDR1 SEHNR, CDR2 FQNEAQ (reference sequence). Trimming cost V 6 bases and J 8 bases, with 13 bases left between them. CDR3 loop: CASRPRKGGYTF. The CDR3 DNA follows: TGTGCCAGCAGGCCCCGAAAAGGCGGCTACACCTTC.

CDR3 region: CASSATRGVQETQYF. The CDR3 DNA sequence: TGTGCCAGCAGCGCTACACGGGGGGTACAAGAGACCCAGTACTTC. The chain combines TRBV7-6 with TRBJ2-5; 7 bases align to TRBD2. The CDR3 runs to 15 residues. In germline, CDR1 is SGHVS, CDR2 FNYEAQ. V was clipped by 5 bases and J by 2 bases; unmatched bases: 8. The complete variable domain, with remaining parts taken from reference TRBV7-6 and TRBJ2-5, reads GAGVSQSPRYKVTKRGQDVALRCDPISGHVSLYWYRQALGQGPEFLTYFNYEAQQDKSGLPNDRFSAERPEGSISTLTIQRTEQRDSAMYRCASSATRGVQETQYFGPGTRLLVL.

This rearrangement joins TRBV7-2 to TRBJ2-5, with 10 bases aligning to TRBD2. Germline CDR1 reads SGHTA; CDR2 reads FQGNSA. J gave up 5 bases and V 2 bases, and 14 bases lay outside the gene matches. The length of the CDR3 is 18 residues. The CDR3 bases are TGTGCCAGCAGCTTATTCTATCTAGCGGGGGCGGTCGTCGAGACCCAGTACTTC. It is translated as CASSLFYLAGAVVETQYF.

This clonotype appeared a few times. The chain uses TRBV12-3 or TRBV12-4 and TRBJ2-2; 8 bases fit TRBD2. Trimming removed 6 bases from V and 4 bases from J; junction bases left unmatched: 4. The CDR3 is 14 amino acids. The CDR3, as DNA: TGTGCCAGCAGCAGCGGGAGTCCCACCGGGGAGCTGTTTTTT. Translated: CASSSGSPTGELFF.

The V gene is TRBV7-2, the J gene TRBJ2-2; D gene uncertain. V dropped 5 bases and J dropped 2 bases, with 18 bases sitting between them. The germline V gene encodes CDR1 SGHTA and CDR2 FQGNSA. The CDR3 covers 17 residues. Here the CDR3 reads CASSPHSRTVNTGELFF. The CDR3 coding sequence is TGTGCCAGCAGCCCTCATTCACGGACCGTCAACACCGGGGAGCTGTTTTTT.

CDR3 DNA sequence: TGCAGTGCTGGGACTAGCGGGTTATACAATGAGCAGTTCTTC. Encoded protein: CSAGTSGLYNEQFF. This chain connects TRBV20-1 to TRBJ2-1, with 12 bases that match TRBD2. CDR1 is DFQATT and CDR2 is SNEGSKA in the germline V gene (reference sequence). V shed 5 bases, J shed 4 bases, and the junction held 3 bases outside the gene matches. The CDR3 is made up of 14 amino acids.

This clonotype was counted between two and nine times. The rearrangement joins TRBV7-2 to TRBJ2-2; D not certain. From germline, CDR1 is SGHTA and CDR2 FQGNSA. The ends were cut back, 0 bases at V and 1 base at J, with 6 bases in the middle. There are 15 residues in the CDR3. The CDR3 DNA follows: TGTGCCAGCAGCTTAGCGGTCGTGAACACCGGGGAGCTGTTTTTT. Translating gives CASSLAVVNTGELFF.